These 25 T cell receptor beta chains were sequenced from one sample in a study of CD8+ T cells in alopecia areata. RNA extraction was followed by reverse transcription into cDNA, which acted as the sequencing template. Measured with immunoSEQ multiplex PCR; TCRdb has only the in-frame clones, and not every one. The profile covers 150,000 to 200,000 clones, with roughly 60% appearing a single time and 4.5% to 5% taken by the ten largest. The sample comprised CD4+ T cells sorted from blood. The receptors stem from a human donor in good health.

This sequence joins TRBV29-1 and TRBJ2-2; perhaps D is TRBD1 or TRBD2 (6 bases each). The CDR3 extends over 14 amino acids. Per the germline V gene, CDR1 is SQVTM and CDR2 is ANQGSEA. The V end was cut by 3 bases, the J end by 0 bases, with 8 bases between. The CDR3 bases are TGCAGCGTTGAGGAGGGGGCGAACACCGGGGAGCTGTTTTTT. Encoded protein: CSVEEGANTGELFF.

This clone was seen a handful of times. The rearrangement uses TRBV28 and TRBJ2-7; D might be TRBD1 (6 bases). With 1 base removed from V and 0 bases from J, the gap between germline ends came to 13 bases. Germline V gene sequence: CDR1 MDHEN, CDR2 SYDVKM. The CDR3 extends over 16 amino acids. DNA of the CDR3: TGTGCCAGCAGTTTATCCGCAGGGGAGAGCTCCTACGAGCAGTACTTC. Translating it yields CASSLSAGESSYEQYF.

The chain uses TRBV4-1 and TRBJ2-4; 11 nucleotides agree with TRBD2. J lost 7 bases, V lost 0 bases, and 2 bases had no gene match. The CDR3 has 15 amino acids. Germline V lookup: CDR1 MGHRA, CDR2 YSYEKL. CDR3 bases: TGCGCCAGCAGCCAAGATTCTAGCGGGAGGAACATTCAGTACTTC. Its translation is CASSQDSSGRNIQYF.

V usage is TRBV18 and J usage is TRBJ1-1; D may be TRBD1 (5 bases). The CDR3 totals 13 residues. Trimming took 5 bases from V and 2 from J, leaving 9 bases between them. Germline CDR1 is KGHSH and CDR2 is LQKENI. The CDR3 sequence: CASSGGVNTEAFF. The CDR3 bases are TGTGCCAGCTCAGGGGGGGTTAACACTGAAGCTTTCTTT.

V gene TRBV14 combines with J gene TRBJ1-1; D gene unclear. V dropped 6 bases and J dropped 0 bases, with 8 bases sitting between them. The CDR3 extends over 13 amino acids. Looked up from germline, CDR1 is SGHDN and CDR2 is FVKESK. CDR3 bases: TGTGCCAGCAGTTACCTTGTGAACACTGAAGCTTTCTTT. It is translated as CASSYLVNTEAFF.

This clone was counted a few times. The CDR3 is CASSLGRNTEAFF. CDR3 nucleotide sequence: TGTGCCAGCAGCTTAGGGAGAAACACTGAAGCTTTCTTT. The chain combines TRBV7-6 with TRBJ1-1; no firm D call. The CDR3 runs to 13 residues. Germline assignment: CDR1 SGHVS and CDR2 FNYEAQ. The V end lost 1 base, the J end lost 2 bases, and 5 bases lay between the germline ends.

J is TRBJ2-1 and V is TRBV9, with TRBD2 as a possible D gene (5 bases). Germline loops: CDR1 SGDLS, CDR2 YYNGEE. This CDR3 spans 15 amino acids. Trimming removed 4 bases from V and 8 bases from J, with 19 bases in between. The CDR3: CASSRTELWEYEQFF. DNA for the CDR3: TGTGCCAGCAGCCGAACGGAGCTGTGGGAGTATGAGCAGTTCTTC.

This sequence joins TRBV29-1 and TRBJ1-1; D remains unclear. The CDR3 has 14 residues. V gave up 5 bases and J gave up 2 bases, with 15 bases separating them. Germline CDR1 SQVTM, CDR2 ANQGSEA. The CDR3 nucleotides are TGCAGCGTTATAGGTCTTCAGGAAAACACTGAAGCTTTCTTT. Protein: CSVIGLQENTEAFF.

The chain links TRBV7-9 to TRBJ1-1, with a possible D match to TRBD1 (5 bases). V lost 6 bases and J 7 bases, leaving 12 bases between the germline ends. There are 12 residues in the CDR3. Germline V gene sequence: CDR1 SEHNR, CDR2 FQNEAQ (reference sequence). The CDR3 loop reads CASSSQGNEAFF. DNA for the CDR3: TGTGCCAGCAGTTCGCAGGGAAATGAAGCTTTCTTT.

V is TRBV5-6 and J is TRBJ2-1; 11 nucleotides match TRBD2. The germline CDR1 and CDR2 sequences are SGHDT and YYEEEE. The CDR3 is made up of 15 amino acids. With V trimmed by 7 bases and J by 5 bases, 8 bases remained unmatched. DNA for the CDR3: TGTGCCAGCGACCAGGGACTAGCGGTTAACAATGAGCAGTTCTTC. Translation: CASDQGLAVNNEQFF.

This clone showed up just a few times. DNA for the CDR3: TGTGCCAGCAGTTACTCGACAGAGAACTATGGCTACACCTTC. It yields the protein CASSYSTENYGYTF. V is TRBV6-5 and J is TRBJ1-2, with TRBD1 as a possible D gene (5 bases). V was clipped by 0 bases and J by 2 bases, with 7 bases between them. The CDR3 is 14 residues long. Germline V CDR1 and CDR2: MNHEY, SVGAGI.

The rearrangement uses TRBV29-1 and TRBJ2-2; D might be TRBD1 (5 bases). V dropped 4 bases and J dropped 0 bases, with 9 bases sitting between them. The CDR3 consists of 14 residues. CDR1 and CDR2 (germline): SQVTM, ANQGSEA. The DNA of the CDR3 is TGCAGCGTTGGGACATACGCGAACACCGGGGAGCTGTTTTTT. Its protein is CSVGTYANTGELFF.

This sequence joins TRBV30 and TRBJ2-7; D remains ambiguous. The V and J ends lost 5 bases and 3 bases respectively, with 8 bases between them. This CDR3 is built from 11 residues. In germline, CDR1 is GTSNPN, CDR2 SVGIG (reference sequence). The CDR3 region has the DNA TGTGCCTGGTCACAGAACTACGAGCAGTACTTC. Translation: CAWSQNYEQYF.

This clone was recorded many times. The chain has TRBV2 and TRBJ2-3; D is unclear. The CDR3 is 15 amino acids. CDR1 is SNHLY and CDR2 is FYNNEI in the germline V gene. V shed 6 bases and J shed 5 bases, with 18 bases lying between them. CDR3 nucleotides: TGTGCCAGCAGGGCTGACATGGGTATCCAAGATACGCAGTATTTT. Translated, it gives CASRADMGIQDTQYF.

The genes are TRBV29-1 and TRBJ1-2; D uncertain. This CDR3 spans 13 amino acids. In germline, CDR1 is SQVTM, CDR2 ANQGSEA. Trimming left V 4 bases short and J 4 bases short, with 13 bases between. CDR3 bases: TGCAGCGTTGGCCAAGGGCAGGTCTATGGCTACACCTTC. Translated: CSVGQGQVYGYTF.

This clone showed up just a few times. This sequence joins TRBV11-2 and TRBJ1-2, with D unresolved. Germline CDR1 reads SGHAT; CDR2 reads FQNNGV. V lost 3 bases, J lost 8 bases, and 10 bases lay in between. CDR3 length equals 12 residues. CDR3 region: CASSFAGRGYTF. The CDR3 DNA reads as TGTGCCAGCAGCTTCGCTGGGAGAGGCTACACCTTC.

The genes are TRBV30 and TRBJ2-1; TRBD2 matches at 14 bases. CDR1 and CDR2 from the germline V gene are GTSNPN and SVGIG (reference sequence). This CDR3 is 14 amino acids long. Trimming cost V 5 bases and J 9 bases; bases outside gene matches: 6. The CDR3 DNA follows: TGTGCCTGGGACGGGACTAGCGGGAGTGGTGAGCAGTTCTTC. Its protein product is CAWDGTSGSGEQFF.

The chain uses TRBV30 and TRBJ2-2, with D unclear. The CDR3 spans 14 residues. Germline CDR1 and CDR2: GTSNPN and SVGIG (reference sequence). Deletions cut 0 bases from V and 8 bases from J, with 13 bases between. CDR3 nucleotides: TGTGCCTGGAGTGTAGAACAGAGCACTGGGGAGCTGTTTTTT. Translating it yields CAWSVEQSTGELFF.

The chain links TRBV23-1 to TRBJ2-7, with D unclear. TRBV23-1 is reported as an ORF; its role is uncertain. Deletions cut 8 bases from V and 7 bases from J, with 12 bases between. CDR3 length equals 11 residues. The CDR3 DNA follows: TGCGCCAGCCCTCGGGTATGGGAGCAGTACTTC. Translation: CASPRVWEQYF.

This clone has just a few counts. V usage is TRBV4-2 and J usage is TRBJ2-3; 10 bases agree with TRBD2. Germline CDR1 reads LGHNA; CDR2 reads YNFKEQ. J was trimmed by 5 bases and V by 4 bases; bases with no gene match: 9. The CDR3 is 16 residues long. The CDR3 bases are TGTGCCAGCAGCCGCAGTCTAGCGGGAGCGGTAGATACGCAGTATTTT. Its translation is CASSRSLAGAVDTQYF.

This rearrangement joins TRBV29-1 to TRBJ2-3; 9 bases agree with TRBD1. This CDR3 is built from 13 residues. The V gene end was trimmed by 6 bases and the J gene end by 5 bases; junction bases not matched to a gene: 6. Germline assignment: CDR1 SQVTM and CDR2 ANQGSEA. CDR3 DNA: TGCAGCGTGGAGACAGGGGGGGGAGATACGCAGTATTTT. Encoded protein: CSVETGGGDTQYF.

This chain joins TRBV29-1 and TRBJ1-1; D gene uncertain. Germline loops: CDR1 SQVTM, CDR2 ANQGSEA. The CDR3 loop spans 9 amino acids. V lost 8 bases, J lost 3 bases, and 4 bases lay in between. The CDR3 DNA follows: TGCAGCTTGGACACTGAAGCTTTCTTT. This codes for CSLDTEAFF.

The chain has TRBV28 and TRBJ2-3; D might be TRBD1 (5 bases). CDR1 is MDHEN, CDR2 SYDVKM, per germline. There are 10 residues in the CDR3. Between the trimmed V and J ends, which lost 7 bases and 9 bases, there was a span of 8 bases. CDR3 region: CASKGITQYF. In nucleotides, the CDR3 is TGTGCCAGCAAGGGGATCACGCAGTATTTT.

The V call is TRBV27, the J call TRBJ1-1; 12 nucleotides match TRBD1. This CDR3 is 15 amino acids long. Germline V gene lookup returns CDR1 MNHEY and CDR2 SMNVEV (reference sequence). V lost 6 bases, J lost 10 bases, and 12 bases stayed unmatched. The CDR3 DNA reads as TGTGCCAGCAGCCAAACCGGGACAGGGGGCCGTCGAGCTTTCTTT. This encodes CASSQTGTGGRRAFF.

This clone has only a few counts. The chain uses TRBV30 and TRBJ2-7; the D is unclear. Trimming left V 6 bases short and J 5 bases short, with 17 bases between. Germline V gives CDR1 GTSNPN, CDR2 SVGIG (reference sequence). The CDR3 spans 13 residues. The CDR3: CACPGVAAHEQYF. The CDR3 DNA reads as TGTGCCTGCCCTGGGGTAGCAGCCCACGAGCAGTACTTC.